The rows below give T cell receptor beta chains drawn from one sample of a study of T cells after yellow fever vaccination. TCRdb analysed the 5' RACE reads with MiXCR anew, one entry per CDR3 protein. This sample has more than 65,000 distinct CDR3 sequences; about 14% occur once, and the top ten carry around 23%. Sequenced here: CD8+ T cells not binding an NS4B(214-222) dextramer, sorted from PBMCs, sampled less than 25 days after the first yellow fever vaccination. Source of these receptors: a man aged 18-30 years who received the YFV17D yellow fever vaccine. Both conserved end residues are part of each CDR3. Fields, in order: V gene, clone size, D gene, J gene, CDR3 protein, CDR3 DNA. The D gene is left open where the match is weak. Size is omitted from some rows. Given values are once, few, many or a class for expanded clones.

TRBV29-1	NA	TRBD1	TRBJ2-1	CSAPSRGLYNEQFF	TGCAGCGCTCCAAGCAGGGGGCTCTACAATGAGCAGTTCTTC
TRBV11-2	NA	TRBD1	TRBJ1-2	CASSLGPGGGYGYTF	TGTGCCAGCAGCTTAGGGCCAGGGGGGGGCTATGGCTACACCTTC
TRBV7-9	NA	NA	TRBJ1-6	CASSLDGSPLHF	TGTGCCAGCAGCTTAGACGGATCACCCCTCCACTTT
TRBV10-3	NA	TRBD1	TRBJ2-7	CAIGGTGPSEQYF	TGTGCCATCGGGGGGACAGGCCCTTCTGAGCAGTACTTC
TRBV7-9	few	NA	TRBJ2-2	CASSKHLEELFF	TGTGCCAGCAGCAAGCACTTGGAGGAGCTGTTTTTT
TRBV6-5	few	NA	TRBJ2-7	CASSDYEQYF	TGTGCCAGCAGTGACTACGAGCAGTACTTC
TRBV4-1	NA	NA	TRBJ1-2	CASSRPQDRRTF	TGCGCCAGCAGCCGGCCCCAGGACCGGCGCACCTTC
TRBV27	few	NA	TRBJ1-2	CASSPPGGHPAYYTF	TGTGCCAGCAGTCCACCCGGAGGGCATCCCGCTTACTACACCTTC
TRBV28	NA	TRBD1	TRBJ2-1	CASSLSLPGTGAYNEQFF	TGTGCCAGCAGTTTAAGTCTCCCTGGGACAGGGGCATACAATGAGCAGTTCTTC
TRBV12-3/TRBV12-4	many	NA	TRBJ2-7	CASSLRPTYEQYF	TGTGCCAGCAGTCTCAGACCTACCTACGAGCAGTACTTC
TRBV4-1	few	NA	TRBJ2-5	CASRTRESGPQETQYF	TGCGCCAGCAGGACGCGGGAAAGTGGTCCCCAAGAGACCCAGTACTTC
TRBV5-1	NA	NA	TRBJ2-2	CASSLGPPNTGELFF	TGCGCCAGCAGCTTGGGACCACCGAACACCGGGGAGCTGTTTTTT
TRBV24-1	many	NA	TRBJ2-2	CATRAGETGELFF	TGTGCCACCAGGGCCGGGGAGACCGGGGAGCTGTTTTTT
TRBV2	few	TRBD1	TRBJ1-6	CASSEGQGNSPLHF	TGTGCCAGCAGTGAGGGACAGGGAAATTCACCCCTCCACTTT
TRBV23-1	few	NA	TRBJ2-5	CASSPTPPDRRGGETQYF	TGCGCCAGCAGTCCTACACCACCGGACCGACGCGGTGGGGAGACCCAGTACTTC
TRBV7-8	NA	TRBD1	TRBJ2-2	CASSFGTGGIPSAGELFF	TGTGCCAGCAGCTTTGGGACAGGGGGTATTCCATCGGCCGGGGAGCTGTTTTTT
TRBV24-1	NA	TRBD1	TRBJ1-1	CATSLLTGTLTEAFF	TGTGCCACCAGCCTCCTGACAGGGACTCTTACTGAAGCTTTCTTT
TRBV7-9	few	NA	TRBJ2-3	CASDRTGDPTDTQYF	TGTGCCAGCGACCGGACGGGGGACCCCACAGATACGCAGTATTTT
TRBV5-6	NA	TRBD1	TRBJ2-7	CASSLALGTATLYEQYF	TGTGCCAGCAGCTTGGCCTTGGGGACAGCTACTCTCTACGAGCAGTACTTC
TRBV4-2	few	TRBD1	TRBJ2-2	CASSTGTGEAGELFF	TGTGCCAGCAGCACCGGGACAGGGGAAGCCGGGGAGCTGTTTTTT
TRBV7-3	few	NA	TRBJ2-7	CASSYTNSYEQYF	TGTGCCAGCAGCTATACAAACTCCTACGAGCAGTACTTC
TRBV21-1	NA	NA	TRBJ1-6	CASSKGRATGVNSPLHF	TGTGCCAGCAGCAAAGGCAGAGCGACAGGGGTTAATTCACCCCTCCACTTT
TRBV29-1	NA	TRBD1	TRBJ2-3	CSVDYQQGAGEDTQYF	TGCAGCGTTGATTACCAACAGGGGGCAGGGGAGGATACGCAGTATTTT
TRBV10-3	few	NA	TRBJ2-7	CAISEVLGGSYEQYF	TGTGCCATCAGTGAGGTCCTTGGAGGTTCCTACGAGCAGTACTTC
TRBV14	few	NA	TRBJ2-1	CASSQGWGYYNEQFF	TGTGCCAGCAGCCAAGGCTGGGGATATTACAATGAGCAGTTCTTC
TRBV15	NA	NA	TRBJ1-1	CATRRTLNTEAFF	TGTGCCACCAGAAGAACGTTGAACACTGAAGCTTTCTTT
TRBV7-3	few	NA	TRBJ1-1	CASSLWSGSEAFF	TGTGCCAGCAGCTTATGGTCAGGGTCCGAAGCTTTCTTT
TRBV27	few	TRBD1	TRBJ2-7	CASSLLGDRASYEQYF	TGTGCCAGCAGTTTATTAGGGGACAGGGCCTCCTACGAGCAGTACTTC
TRBV4-1	few	NA	TRBJ2-1	CASRPGGRTNNEQFF	TGCGCCAGCAGACCAGGGGGGAGAACCAACAATGAGCAGTTCTTC
TRBV28	few	TRBD2	TRBJ2-5	CASTAASGGETQYF	TGTGCCAGCACCGCGGCTAGCGGGGGGGAGACCCAGTACTTC
TRBV4-3	NA	NA	TRBJ2-2	CASSQDARDWNTGELFF	TGCGCCAGCAGCCAAGATGCTAGGGACTGGAACACCGGGGAGCTGTTTTTT
TRBV6-5	few	TRBD1	TRBJ1-1	CASSWGQGNTEAFF	TGTGCCAGCAGTTGGGGACAGGGGAACACTGAAGCTTTCTTT
TRBV20-1	few	NA	TRBJ2-3	CSARRGTDTQYF	TGCAGTGCTAGGCGAGGGACAGATACGCAGTATTTT
TRBV20-1	few	TRBD1	TRBJ1-1	CSARADRGLEAFF	TGCAGTGCTAGAGCGGACAGGGGCCTCGAAGCTTTCTTT
TRBV11-2	few	NA	TRBJ2-1	CASSPWGGAFF	TGTGCCAGCAGCCCCTGGGGGGGGGCATTCTTC
TRBV7-2	few	TRBD2	TRBJ2-5	CASSLPGLVETQYF	TGTGCCAGCAGCTTGCCGGGACTAGTAGAGACCCAGTACTTC
TRBV4-3	NA	NA	TRBJ1-1	CASSQGGGGLTEAFF	TGCGCCAGCAGCCAAGGTGGGGGTGGGTTAACTGAAGCTTTCTTT